Below, 30 T cell receptor beta chains from the same sample are listed, as sequenced in a study of response to subunit inactivated influenza vaccine. Via MiXCR, TCRdb re-called the RT-PCR reads, giving one row per CDR3 protein. The sample yields roughly 710,000 distinct CDR3 sequences, 14% seen once. This specimen was PBMCs from blood, taken 14 days before vaccination. The receptors derive from a man in his forties or fifties who received an inactivated influenza vaccine.

The chain recombines TRBV6-4 with TRBJ1-4, with D possibly being TRBD1 (6 bases). From germline, CDR1 is MRHNA and CDR2 SNTAGT. The CDR3 extends over 12 amino acids. V was shortened by 9 bases and J by 5 bases, with 10 bases between the two germline ends. The CDR3 reads CARQGSNEKLFF. The CDR3 DNA follows: TGTGCCAGACAGGGTTCCAATGAAAAACTGTTTTTT.

The chain combines TRBV3-1 with TRBJ2-7; possible D gene TRBD2, 6 bases. Per the germline V gene, CDR1 is LGHDT and CDR2 is YNNKEL (reference sequence). The V and J ends lost 1 base and 0 bases respectively, with 16 bases between them. This CDR3 is 17 amino acids long. CDR3 coding DNA: TGTGCCAGCAGCCAAGGAACCCTAGCGTCGAGCTCCTACGAGCAGTACTTC. Amino acids: CASSQGTLASSSYEQYF.

V usage is TRBV12-3 or TRBV12-4 and J usage is TRBJ2-2; 8 bases are shared with TRBD1. Unmatched junction bases numbered 13, after V lost 6 bases and J lost 4 bases. The CDR3 spans 17 residues. The DNA for the CDR3 is TGTGCCAGCAGACGGACAGGGACAGCCCGGGGCACCGGGGAGCTGTTTTTT. This sequence encodes CASRRTGTARGTGELFF.

The rearrangement uses TRBV7-2 and TRBJ2-3; 10 positions agree with TRBD2. V was pared by 2 bases and J by 12 bases, with 5 bases of the junction left unmatched. This CDR3 spans 13 amino acids. The germline V gene has CDR1 SGHTA and CDR2 FQGNSA. Here the CDR3 reads CASSLFGLAEQYF. The DNA of the CDR3 is TGTGCCAGCAGCTTATTCGGACTAGCGGAACAGTATTTT.

This clonotype was detected a few times. V gene TRBV6-2 or TRBV6-3 combines with J gene TRBJ2-5; TRBD2 is a possible D gene (6 bases). The CDR3 sequence is 16 residues long. V was cut by 5 bases and J by 0 bases, with 16 bases left in between. Germline assignment: CDR1 MNHEY and CDR2 SVGEGT. The CDR3 loop is CASSPQAAGNQETQYF. For the CDR3, the DNA is TGTGCCAGCAGTCCGCAAGCGGCGGGGAACCAAGAGACCCAGTACTTC.

This clonotype came up many times. The junction does not match germline at one end; this may be a read error. J is TRBJ2-3 and V is TRBV7-2; 9 bases fit TRBD2. The CDR3 has 14 residues. Germline CDR1 SGHTA, CDR2 FQGNSA. In DNA, the CDR3 is TGTGCCAGCAGCCTAGCGGGGCGCACAGATACGCAGTATTTT. Protein sequence: CASSLAGRTDTQYF.

This clonotype has a handful of counts. This chain uses TRBV18 with TRBJ2-7; 8 nucleotides align to TRBD2. Germline assignment: CDR1 KGHSH and CDR2 LQKENI. The CDR3 length is 15 residues. V shed 3 bases and J 2 bases; nucleotides not matched to a gene: 6. CDR3 nucleotide sequence: TGTGCCAGCTCACCCCCCCGCGGGGGGCCCTACGAGCAGTACTTC. It specifies CASSPPRGGPYEQYF. Filled out from reference TRBV18 and TRBJ2-7, the complete variable domain reads NAGVMQNPRHLVRRRGQEARLRCSPMKGHSHVYWYRQLPEEGLKFMVYLQKENIIDESGMPKERFSAEFPKEGPSILRIQQVVRGDSAAYFCASSPPRGGPYEQYFGPGTRLTVT.

The V and J genes are TRBV4-3 and TRBJ2-1, with TRBD2 identical over 7 bases. In germline, CDR1 is LGHNA, CDR2 YSLEER. The CDR3 extends over 18 amino acids. The trim removed 0 bases at V and 3 bases at J, leaving 11 bases unmatched. The CDR3 region is CASSQDPPLAELYNEQFF. The CDR3 DNA sequence: TGCGCCAGCAGCCAAGATCCCCCTCTAGCGGAACTCTACAATGAGCAGTTCTTC.

This clonotype has ten or more counts. The rearrangement links TRBV7-9 to TRBJ1-2; TRBD1 agrees at 8 bases. Trimming removed 5 bases from V and 3 bases from J; junction bases left unmatched: 2. The CDR3 covers 13 residues. The germline V gene has CDR1 SEHNR and CDR2 FQNEAQ (reference sequence). The CDR3 loop reads CASSPGGDYGYTF. CDR3 in DNA: TGTGCCAGCAGCCCAGGGGGCGACTATGGCTACACCTTC.

This clonotype was found a few times. The rearrangement joins TRBV15 to TRBJ1-1; D remains unclear. Germline V CDR1 and CDR2: LNHNV, YYDKDF (reference sequence). The CDR3 is 11 residues long. V lost 0 bases and J 8 bases, leaving 4 bases between the germline ends. DNA for the CDR3: TGTGCCACCAGCAGAGATCTGGAAGCTTTCTTT. This codes for CATSRDLEAFF.

CDR3 DNA: TGTGCCAGCCTCATAGCGGTTCACAATGAGCAGTTCTTC. Translation gives CASLIAVHNEQFF. The chain combines TRBV7-2 with TRBJ2-1; weak D call: TRBD2 (6 bases). The germline V and J ends were trimmed by 8 bases and 5 bases, with 13 bases remaining between them. Germline loops: CDR1 SGHTA, CDR2 FQGNSA. The CDR3 is made up of 13 amino acids.

This clonotype came up many times. This chain links TRBV12-3 or TRBV12-4 with TRBJ1-2; TRBD1 agrees at 12 bases. The CDR3 covers 15 residues. The ends lost 5 bases at V and 8 bases at J; junction bases unmatched: 9. DNA of the CDR3: TGTGCCAGCAGTAAACCGGGACAGGGGGCTCGCGGCTACACCTTC. Amino acids: CASSKPGQGARGYTF.

This clonotype was observed at least ten times. The genes are TRBV7-8 and TRBJ2-5; D might be TRBD1 or TRBD2, each matching 6 bases. V shed 5 bases and J shed 2 bases, with 21 bases lying between them. The CDR3 is 17 residues long. The V gene's germline CDR1 is SGHVS and CDR2 FQNEAQ. The CDR3 loop reads CASSLERGWGAQETQYF. The CDR3 DNA reads TGTGCCAGCAGCCTAGAACGGGGTTGGGGGGCTCAAGAGACCCAGTACTTC.

This clonotype was seen only once. The junction departs from the called germline gene at one end, perhaps through a read error. The chain is built from TRBV20-1 and TRBJ1-6; the match to TRBD1 covers 9 bases. The CDR3 length is 18 residues. Germline values: CDR1 DFQATT, CDR2 SNEGSKA (reference sequence). The chain's CDR3 is CSARNRDRESSYNTPLHF. In DNA form, the CDR3 reads TGCAGTGCTAGAAACCGGGACAGGGAAAGCTCCTATAATACACCCCTCCACTTT.

This clonotype has a handful of counts. The chain recombines TRBV20-1 with TRBJ2-7, with D tentatively TRBD1 (6 bases). The CDR3 contains 13 residues. V lost 4 bases to trimming and J lost 2 bases, with 12 bases between them. Germline V CDR1 and CDR2: DFQATT, SNEGSKA (reference sequence). CDR3 loop: CSAISYRAYEQYF. In nucleotides, the CDR3 is TGCAGTGCTATATCGTACAGGGCCTACGAGCAGTACTTC.

As regards this clonotype: A clone one base away is much larger, so this may be a read error. The rearrangement links TRBV10-3 to TRBJ2-2, with D perhaps TRBD2 (5 bases). The CDR3 sequence is 10 residues long. V was cut by 10 bases and J by 6 bases, with 6 bases left in between. Germline V lookup: CDR1 ENHRY, CDR2 SYGVKD. DNA of the CDR3: TGTGCCAGCGGGTCCGGGGAGCTGTTTTTT. Its translation is CASGSGELFF.

V is TRBV7-6 and J is TRBJ2-6, with D unclear. CDR3 size: 13 residues. Trimming removed 2 bases at V and 12 bases at J, with 11 bases between. In germline, CDR1 is SGHVS, CDR2 FNYEAQ. The CDR3 here is CASSLTLMGVLTF. The CDR3 DNA sequence: TGTGCCAGCAGCTTAACGCTAATGGGCGTCCTGACTTTC.

This clonotype was counted between two and nine times. The chain links TRBV28 to TRBJ2-3; TRBD1 matches 11 bases. CDR1 MDHEN and CDR2 SYDVKM come from the germline V gene. The CDR3 is 17 amino acids. The J segment lost 3 bases and the V segment lost 4 bases, leaving 9 bases of the junction unmatched. This CDR3 is CASSYVLGQGATDTQYF. CDR3 sequence (DNA): TGTGCCAGCAGTTATGTGCTAGGACAGGGGGCAACAGATACGCAGTATTTT.

V and J are TRBV9 and TRBJ2-7; 9 nucleotides agree with TRBD1. J gave up 5 bases and V 0 bases, and 3 bases lay outside the gene matches. From germline, CDR1 is SGDLS and CDR2 YYNGEE. CDR3 length: 14 residues. The CDR3 loop is CASSVGGQGDEQYF. CDR3 DNA sequence: TGTGCCAGCAGCGTAGGGGGACAGGGTGACGAGCAGTACTTC.

V usage is TRBV6-5 and J usage is TRBJ1-1; 9 bases are shared with TRBD1. The CDR3 loop spans 14 amino acids. Germline CDR1 MNHEY, CDR2 SVGAGI. V shed 6 bases, J shed 4 bases, and the junction held 6 bases outside the gene matches. CDR3 protein: CASRYRGRLTEAFF. The CDR3 coding sequence is TGTGCCAGCAGGTACAGGGGGCGACTCACTGAAGCTTTCTTT.

The chain combines TRBV3-1 with TRBJ1-1; no definite D call. This CDR3 region has 13 residues. Trimming stripped 5 bases from V and 3 bases from J, with 10 bases between. CDR1 and CDR2 (germline): LGHDT, YNNKEL (reference sequence). CDR3 protein: CASSDRRDTEAFF. DNA of the CDR3: TGTGCCAGCAGCGACCGGCGGGACACTGAAGCTTTCTTT.

The V call is TRBV20-1, the J call TRBJ2-5, with 10 bases matching TRBD2. There are 14 residues in the CDR3. Losses at the gene ends were 6 bases for V and 5 bases for J; bases not matched to a gene: 9. Germline V lookup: CDR1 DFQATT, CDR2 SNEGSKA (reference sequence). The CDR3 DNA follows: TGCAGTGCCACGAGCGGGGGGGCCTGGGAGACCCAGTACTTC. Amino acid sequence: CSATSGGAWETQYF.

This clonotype appeared many times. The chain links TRBV7-2 to TRBJ1-3, with D hard to call. The germline V gene has CDR1 SGHTA and CDR2 FQGNSA. Trimming left V 5 bases short and J 0 bases short, with 8 bases between. CDR3 length equals 14 residues. DNA for the CDR3: TGTGCCAGCAGCCTTGGGAACTCTGGAAACACCATATATTTT. Its protein is CASSLGNSGNTIYF.

This clonotype was counted a few times. The V and J genes are TRBV11-3 and TRBJ2-3; D possibly corresponds to TRBD2 (5 bases). V dropped 1 base and J dropped 9 bases, with 11 bases sitting between them. The CDR3 has 13 residues. Germline V CDR1 and CDR2: SGHNT, YENEEA. Here the CDR3 reads CASSLAYRGTQYF. The DNA of the CDR3 is TGTGCCAGCAGCTTAGCTTACCGAGGGACGCAGTATTTT.

This clonotype was found a few times. V and J are TRBV7-8 and TRBJ2-7, with 12 positions matching TRBD2. CDR3 length: 17 residues. From germline, CDR1 is SGHVS and CDR2 FQNEAQ. After removal of 1 base from V and 5 bases from J, the junction contained 9 bases not matched to a gene. The CDR3 here is CASSLGILAGGNHEQYF. The CDR3 nucleotides are TGTGCCAGCAGCTTAGGAATCCTAGCGGGAGGGAACCACGAGCAGTACTTC.

This clonotype was counted a single time. The chain joins TRBV6-2 or TRBV6-3 to TRBJ2-6; D unresolved. The CDR3 covers 16 residues. The germline V and J ends were trimmed by 5 bases and 0 bases, with 11 bases remaining between them. Germline V gene lookup returns CDR1 MNHEY and CDR2 SVGEGT. The CDR3 nucleotides are TGTGCCAGCAGTAGCGTCCGGAGCTCTGGGGCCAACGTCCTGACTTTC. Translating it yields CASSSVRSSGANVLTF.

On this clonotype: This could be a read error, since a much larger clone is one nucleotide away. The V gene is TRBV7-9, the J gene TRBJ2-5, with D perhaps TRBD1 or TRBD2 (6 bases each). The germline V gene encodes CDR1 SEHNR and CDR2 FQNEAQ (reference sequence). The CDR3 totals 15 residues. CDR3: CASNLDGGVLETQYF. CDR3 coding DNA: TGTGCCAGCAACTTAGACGGGGGCGTCTTGGAGACCCAGTACTTC.

The J gene is TRBJ2-7, the V gene TRBV6-5; perhaps TRBD1 as D (5 bases). Between the trimmed V and J ends, which lost 0 bases and 3 bases, there was a span of 12 bases. Germline loops: CDR1 MNHEY, CDR2 SVGAGI. The CDR3 sequence is 15 residues long. CDR3 nucleotide sequence: TGTGCCAGCAGTTACTCTCAAAGGGGTATCTACGAGCAGTACTTC. Its translation is CASSYSQRGIYEQYF.

J is TRBJ2-7 and V is TRBV6-1; the match to TRBD2 covers 9 bases. The ends lost 6 bases at V and 5 bases at J; junction bases unmatched: 11. Looked up from germline, CDR1 is MNHNS and CDR2 is SASEGT. The CDR3 totals 15 residues. CDR3 loop: CASSPPGLASHEQYF. The CDR3 DNA is TGTGCCAGCAGCCCTCCGGGACTAGCATCCCACGAGCAGTACTTC.

This clonotype has a count of ten or more. CDR3 protein: CASSPAAGGGYGYTF. CDR3 DNA sequence: TGTGCCAGCAGCCCAGCTGCAGGGGGCGGCTATGGCTACACCTTC. The chain joins TRBV7-3 to TRBJ1-2; 8 positions agree with TRBD1. The CDR3 runs to 15 residues. Germline loops: CDR1 SGHTA, CDR2 FQGTGA. J lost 4 bases, V lost 5 bases, and 9 bases had no gene match.